Below are 6 T cell receptor beta chains sequenced from a single sample in a study of response to subunit inactivated influenza vaccine. Each CDR3 protein gets one entry after TCRdb re-called the RT-PCR reads with MiXCR. Counted here are 450,000 to 600,000 distinct CDR3 sequences, approximately 7.2% occurring once; the ten biggest clones make up 13%. Source: PBMCs from blood, taken about 24 months after vaccination. Receptors originate from a man between 50 and 70 years old who received an inactivated influenza vaccine.

In the case of this clonotype: A junction end diverges from the germline sequence, so it may reflect a read error. The chain combines TRBV24-1 with TRBJ1-1, with D possibly matching TRBD1 (5 bases). CDR1 and CDR2 (germline): KGHDR, SFDVKD. The length of the CDR3 is 15 residues. The CDR3 bases are TGTGCCATCAGTGACCGGGACCTGGCGAACACTGAAGCTTTCTTT. Protein: CAISDRDLANTEAFF.

This chain links TRBV30 with TRBJ1-2; no clear D. Trimming removed 3 bases from V and 3 bases from J, with 8 bases in between. From germline, CDR1 is GTSNPN and CDR2 SVGIG (reference sequence). The CDR3 is 12 amino acids. This CDR3 is CAWSESYYGYTF. In DNA, the CDR3 is TGTGCCTGGAGCGAAAGTTACTATGGCTACACCTTC. Full variable domain (remainder filled in from reference TRBV30 and TRBJ1-2): SQTIHQWPATLVQPVGSPLSLECTVEGTSNPNLYWYRQAAGRGLQLLFYSVGIGQISSEVPQNLSASRPQDRQFILSSKKLLLSDSGFYLCAWSESYYGYTFGSGTRLTVV.

This clonotype has at least ten counts. The rearrangement joins TRBV2 to TRBJ2-1; 8 bases map to TRBD2. Germline CDR1 and CDR2: SNHLY and FYNNEI. The CDR3 length is 14 residues. The trim removed 6 bases at V and 6 bases at J, leaving 7 bases unmatched. CDR3 loop: CASSAGLAINEQFF. For the CDR3, the DNA is TGTGCCAGCAGCGCCGGACTAGCTATCAATGAGCAGTTCTTC.

The CDR3 reads CASSQVRLTGNSYEQYF. Written as DNA, the CDR3 is TGTGCCAGCAGCCAAGTCCGCCTAACAGGGAATTCCTACGAGCAGTACTTC. The V call is TRBV4-2, the J call TRBJ2-7; weak D call: TRBD1 (6 bases). CDR1 is LGHNA, CDR2 YNFKEQ, per germline. CDR3 length: 17 amino acids. Trimming left V 1 base short and J 1 base short, with 17 bases between.

The chain has TRBV28 and TRBJ2-7; D is unresolved. There are 14 residues in the CDR3. Germline V lookup: CDR1 MDHEN, CDR2 SYDVKM. Deletions cut 6 bases from V and 0 bases from J, with 12 bases between. The CDR3 is CASSTGTASYEQYF. CDR3 DNA sequence: TGTGCCAGCAGCACCGGAACCGCCTCCTACGAGCAGTACTTC.

This clonotype has only a few counts. V usage is TRBV4-3 and J usage is TRBJ2-3, with TRBD1 matching 7 bases. V lost 0 bases, J lost 4 bases, and 4 bases stayed unmatched. The CDR3 extends over 15 amino acids. Germline assignment: CDR1 LGHNA and CDR2 YSLEER. This CDR3 reads CASSQDRQGADTQYF. The CDR3 DNA is TGCGCCAGCAGCCAAGACCGACAGGGTGCAGATACGCAGTATTTT.